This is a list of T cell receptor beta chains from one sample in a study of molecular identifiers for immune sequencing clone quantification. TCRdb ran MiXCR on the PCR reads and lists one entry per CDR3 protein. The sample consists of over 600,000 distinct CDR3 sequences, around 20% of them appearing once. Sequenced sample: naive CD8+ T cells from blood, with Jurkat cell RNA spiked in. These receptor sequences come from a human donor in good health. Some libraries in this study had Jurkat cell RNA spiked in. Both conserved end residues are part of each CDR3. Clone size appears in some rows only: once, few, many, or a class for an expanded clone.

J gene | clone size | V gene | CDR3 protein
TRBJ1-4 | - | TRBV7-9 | CASSTRTGSLSEKLFF
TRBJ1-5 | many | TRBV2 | CASSDGDEWRSNQPQHF
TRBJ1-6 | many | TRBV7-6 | CASSFTSGDSPLHF
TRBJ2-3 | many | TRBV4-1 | CASSQDFLEATDTQYF
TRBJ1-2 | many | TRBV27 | CASSLNGGGNYGYTF
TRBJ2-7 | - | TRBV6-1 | CASSEAPYEQYF
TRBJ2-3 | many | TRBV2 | CASSERSGIETDTQYF
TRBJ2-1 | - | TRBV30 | CASEQGKSEQFF
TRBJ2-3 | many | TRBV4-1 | CASSQPTDRTDTQYF
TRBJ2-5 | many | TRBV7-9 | CASNNRDQETQYF
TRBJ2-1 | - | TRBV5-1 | CASSLLGPDYNEQFF
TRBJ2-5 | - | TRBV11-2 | CASSLTGTGAETQYF
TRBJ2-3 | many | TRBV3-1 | CASRPGLADPTDTQYF
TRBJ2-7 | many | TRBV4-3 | CASSQDRQGATYEQYF
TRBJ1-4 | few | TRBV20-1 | CSAIWGAQTNEKLFF
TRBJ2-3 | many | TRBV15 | CATSRDPGLTITSTDTQYF
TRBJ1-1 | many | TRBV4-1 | CASSQNRLGTEAFF
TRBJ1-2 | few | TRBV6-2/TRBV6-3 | CATVPTTKNYGYTF
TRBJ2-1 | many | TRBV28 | CASSLYWTSGRNEQFF
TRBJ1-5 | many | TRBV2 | CASRATVSNQPQHF
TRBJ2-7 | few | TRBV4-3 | CASSQDHEGQGGSYEQYF
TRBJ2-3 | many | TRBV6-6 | CASGDGLGDTQYF
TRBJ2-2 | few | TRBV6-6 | CASSYAGRVGTGELFF
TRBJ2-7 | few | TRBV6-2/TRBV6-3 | CASSYSAEGREQYF
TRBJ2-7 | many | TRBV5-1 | CASSLETGVYNEQYF
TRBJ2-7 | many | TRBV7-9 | CASSSTSGASEQYF
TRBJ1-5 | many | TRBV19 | CASSTQSNQPQHF
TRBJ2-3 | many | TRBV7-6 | CASSLAWGLDTDTQYF